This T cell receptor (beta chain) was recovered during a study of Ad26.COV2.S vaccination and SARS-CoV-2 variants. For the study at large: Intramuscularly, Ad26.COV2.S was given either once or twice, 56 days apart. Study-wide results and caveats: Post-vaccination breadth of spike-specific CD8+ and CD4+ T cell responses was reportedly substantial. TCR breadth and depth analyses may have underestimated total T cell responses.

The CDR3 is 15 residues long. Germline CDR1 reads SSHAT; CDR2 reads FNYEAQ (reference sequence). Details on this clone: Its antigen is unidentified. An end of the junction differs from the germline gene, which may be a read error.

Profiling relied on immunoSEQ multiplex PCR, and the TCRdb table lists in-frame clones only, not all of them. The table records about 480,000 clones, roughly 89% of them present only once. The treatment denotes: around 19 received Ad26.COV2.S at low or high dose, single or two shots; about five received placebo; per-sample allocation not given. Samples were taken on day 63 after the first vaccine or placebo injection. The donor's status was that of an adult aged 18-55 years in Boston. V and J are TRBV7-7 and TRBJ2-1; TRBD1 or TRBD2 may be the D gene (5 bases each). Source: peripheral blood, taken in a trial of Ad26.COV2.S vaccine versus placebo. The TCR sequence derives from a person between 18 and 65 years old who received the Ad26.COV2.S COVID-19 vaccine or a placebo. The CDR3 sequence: CASSLGDHGYNEQFF. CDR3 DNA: TGTGCTAGCAGCTTAGGGGACCATGGCTACAATGAGCAGTTCTTC.